This T cell receptor (beta chain) emerged from a study of monozygotic twins with inflammatory bowel disease. Study-level points and caveats: There was no support for any single strong signal or clonotype associated with IBD. Diversity of TCRbeta measured by inverse Simpson was lower in IBD patients than in healthy co-twins. Immunosuppressive treatment differences may have increased patient repertoire variability.

This CDR3 is built from 15 residues. Germline assignment: CDR1 ENHRY and CDR2 SYGVKD. Using eight separate reactions per sample, the authors generated cDNA. TCRdb re-called the 5' RACE reads; one entry per CDR3 protein, DNA not given. The repertoire table contains roughly 320,000 distinct CDR3 sequences. Of note for this clonotype: Its antigen is not known.

V is TRBV10-3 and J is TRBJ2-5; TCRdb calls TRBD2, which cannot be checked without DNA. This sequence was found in a human donor with ulcerative colitis or Crohn's disease, or a healthy co-twin of an affected twin (not recorded which). Sample: blood. CDR3 sequence: CAAKPGLAGAETQYF.